This T cell receptor beta chain derives from a study of blood T cell repertoires in COVID-19. Study background: Whether acute or convalescent, the COVID-19 samples came from the United States, Italy and Spain. Nucleic acid was either cDNA or gDNA, and it came from T cells, B-cell-depleted T cells, or PBMCs.

In Seattle, patients joined the study during active infection and were tracked longitudinally. J was trimmed by 2 bases and V by 4 bases; bases with no gene match: 5. CDR1 SEHNR and CDR2 FQNEAQ come from the germline V gene (reference sequence). The CDR3 has 16 amino acids. In the authors' methods: Quantification of nucleated cells was approximated via reference gene primer amplification. The repertoire was sequenced with immunoSEQ multiplex PCR; TCRdb's copy has only in-frame clones and lacks some. Clone size and the V and J calls come from that table; the DNA yielded D and trimming. The table has around 190,000 clones, roughly 79% seen once. This clone was seen a few times.

The chain links TRBV7-9 to TRBJ2-2; 9 bases agree with TRBD2. The sample was peripheral blood. The receptor was derived from a woman between 35 and 50 years old with COVID-19, enrolled during active disease. The CDR3 nucleotides are TGTGCCAGCAGCTCGCCTAGCGGGGCCAACACCGGGGAGCTGTTTTTT. The encoded protein is CASSSPSGANTGELFF.